This TCR beta chain was identified during a study of post-analysis software for immune sequencing data. Overall study findings and caveats: For normalized Chao1 diversity, multiple sclerosis patients scored significantly lower than controls did. TRBV5-6, TRBV5-1 and TRBV20-1 were among roughly 5 TRBV segments more frequent in patients than controls.

Details on this clonotype: Its antigen remains unknown.

Included in the TCR beta cDNA libraries were unique molecular identifiers. In TCRdb, the PCR reads were re-called with MiXCR into one record per CDR3 protein. Here the sample spans roughly 800,000 distinct CDR3 sequences, around 46% being singletons. CDR3 length: 11 residues. Germline assignment: CDR1 SQVTM and CDR2 ANQGSEA. V lost 7 bases and J 8 bases, leaving 12 bases between the germline ends. The receptor was derived from a girl aged 5 to 17 with multiple sclerosis. The rearrangement links TRBV29-1 to TRBJ2-1, with a possible D match to TRBD2 (5 bases). The sample consisted of blood. The CDR3 spells CSGEGADEQFF. Here the CDR3 DNA reads TGCAGCGGCGAGGGCGCGGATGAGCAGTTCTTC.